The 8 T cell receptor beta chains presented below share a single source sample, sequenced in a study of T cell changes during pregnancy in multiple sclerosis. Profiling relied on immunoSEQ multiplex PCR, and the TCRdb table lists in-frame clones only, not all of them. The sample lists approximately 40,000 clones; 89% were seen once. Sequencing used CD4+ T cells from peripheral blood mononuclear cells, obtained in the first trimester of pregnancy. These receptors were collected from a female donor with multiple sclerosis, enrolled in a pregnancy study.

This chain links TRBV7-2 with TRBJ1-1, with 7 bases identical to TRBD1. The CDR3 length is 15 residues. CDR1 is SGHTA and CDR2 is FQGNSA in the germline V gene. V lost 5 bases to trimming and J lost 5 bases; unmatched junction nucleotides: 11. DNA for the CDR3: TGTGCCAGCAGCGTATACAGGGGCTTAGAAACTGAAGCTTTCTTT. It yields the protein CASSVYRGLETEAFF. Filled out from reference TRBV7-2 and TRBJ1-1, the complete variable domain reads GAGVSQSPSNKVTEKGKDVELRCDPISGHTALYWYRQSLGQGLEFLIYFQGNSAPDKSGLPSDRFSAERTGGSVSTLTIQRTQQEDSAVYLCASSVYRGLETEAFFGQGTRLTVV.

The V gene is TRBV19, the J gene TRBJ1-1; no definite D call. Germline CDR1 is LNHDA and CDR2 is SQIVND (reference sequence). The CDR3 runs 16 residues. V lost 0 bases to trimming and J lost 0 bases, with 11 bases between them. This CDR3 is CASSIDALTVNTEAFF. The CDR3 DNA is TGTGCCAGTAGTATAGATGCCCTCACGGTGAACACTGAAGCTTTCTTT.

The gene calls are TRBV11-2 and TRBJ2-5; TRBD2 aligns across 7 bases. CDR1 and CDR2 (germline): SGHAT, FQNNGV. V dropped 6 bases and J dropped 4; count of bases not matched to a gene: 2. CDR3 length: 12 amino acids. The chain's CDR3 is CASRGRVETQYF. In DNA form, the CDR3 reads TGTGCCAGCAGGGGGAGGGTAGAGACCCAGTACTTC.

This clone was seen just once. The CDR3 reads CASSLAGDTEAFF. DNA for the CDR3: TGCGCCAGCAGCTTGGCCGGGGACACTGAAGCTTTCTTT. The chain has TRBV5-1 and TRBJ1-1, with unresolved D. This CDR3 has 13 amino acids. CDR1 is SGHRS, CDR2 YFSETQ, per germline. Trimming cost V 0 bases and J 3 bases, with 6 bases left between them.

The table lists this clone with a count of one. In DNA, the CDR3 is TGTGCCAGCAGCTTTAGCGGGAGGCCCACCTCCTACAATGAGCAGTTCTTC. Translated: CASSFSGRPTSYNEQFF. The chain combines TRBV7-9 with TRBJ2-1, with TRBD2 matching over 10 bases. CDR1 is SEHNR, CDR2 FQNEAQ, per germline (reference sequence). The CDR3 is 17 residues long. Trimming at V came to 3 bases and at J to 0 bases, leaving 5 bases not matched to a gene.

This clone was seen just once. CDR3 bases: TGTGCCATCAGGTTATCGACAGGGATCGATGGCTACACCTTC. This encodes CAIRLSTGIDGYTF. V usage is TRBV10-3 and J usage is TRBJ1-2, with TRBD1 identical over 7 bases. The CDR3 loop spans 14 amino acids. V lost 6 bases and J lost 6; bases outside the gene matches: 10. Germline CDR1 is ENHRY and CDR2 is SYGVKD.

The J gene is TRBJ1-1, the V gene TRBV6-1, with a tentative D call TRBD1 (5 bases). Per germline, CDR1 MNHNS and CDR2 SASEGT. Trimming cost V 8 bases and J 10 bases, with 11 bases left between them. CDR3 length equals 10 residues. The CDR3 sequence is CASVQGRAFF. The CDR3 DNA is TGTGCCAGCGTTCAGGGTAGAGCTTTCTTT.

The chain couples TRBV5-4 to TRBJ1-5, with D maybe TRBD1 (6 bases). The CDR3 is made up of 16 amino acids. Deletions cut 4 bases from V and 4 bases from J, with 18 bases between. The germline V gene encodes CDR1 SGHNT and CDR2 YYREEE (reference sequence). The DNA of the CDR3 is TGTGCCAGCAGCCAAGGGGGGGACCTACTGAATCAGCCCCAGCATTTT. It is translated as CASSQGGDLLNQPQHF.